This T cell receptor (beta chain) was identified in a study of T cells in Graves' hyperthyroidism and ophthalmopathy. This clonotype was picked up a small number of times. When ophthalmopathy did not progress within 18 months, Graves' hyperthyroidism was considered stable. Amplification of TCR beta CDR3 regions was performed using RNA transcripts as template. An initial round of RT-PCR targeting the TCR CDR3 relied on the HTBI primer set. TCRdb re-analysed the multiplex PCR reads in MiXCR, keeping a single row per CDR3 protein. The sample records some 620,000 distinct CDR3 sequences, roughly 17% being singletons. V was pared by 5 bases and J by 4 bases, with 11 bases between. Germline CDR1 and CDR2: SEHNR and FQNEAQ (reference sequence). The CDR3 contains 13 residues.

Sequencing used blood. This chain connects TRBV7-9 to TRBJ2-5; D might be TRBD2 (6 bases). This receptor was identified in a woman in her 30s with Graves' hyperthyroidism. The CDR3 DNA follows: TGTGCCAGCAGCCAGATGGGGGGAGAGACCCAGTACTTC. As protein: CASSQMGGETQYF.